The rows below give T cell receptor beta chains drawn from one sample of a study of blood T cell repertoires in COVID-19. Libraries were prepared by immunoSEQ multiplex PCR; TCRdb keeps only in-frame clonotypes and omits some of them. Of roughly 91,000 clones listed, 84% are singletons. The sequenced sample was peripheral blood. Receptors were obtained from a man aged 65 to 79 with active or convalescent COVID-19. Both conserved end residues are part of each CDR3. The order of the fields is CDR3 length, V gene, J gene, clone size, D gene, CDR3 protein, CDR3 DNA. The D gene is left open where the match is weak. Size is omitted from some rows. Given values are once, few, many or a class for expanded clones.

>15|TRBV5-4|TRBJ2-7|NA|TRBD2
CASSFRLAGQDEQYF
TGTGCCAGCAGCTTCAGACTAGCGGGGCAGGACGAGCAGTACTTC
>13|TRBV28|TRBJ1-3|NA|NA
CASSPPSGNTIYF
TGTGCCAGCAGTCCCCCGTCTGGAAACACCATATATTTT
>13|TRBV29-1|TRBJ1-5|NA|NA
CSVAGGSNQPQHF
TGCAGCGTTGCGGGGGGGAGCAATCAGCCCCAGCATTTT
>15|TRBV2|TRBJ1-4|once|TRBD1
CASRPTGVPNEKLFF
TGTGCCAGCAGGCCCACAGGGGTCCCTAATGAAAAACTGTTTTTT
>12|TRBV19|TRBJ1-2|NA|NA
CASSIIGRSYTF
TGTGCCAGTAGTATCATCGGGAGAAGCTACACCTTC
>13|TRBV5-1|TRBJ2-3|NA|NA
CASKELGTDTQYF
TGCGCCAGCAAGGAGCTAGGCACAGATACGCAGTATTTT
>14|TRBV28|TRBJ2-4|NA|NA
CASRPTGTKNIQYF
TGTGCCAGCAGACCTACAGGGACCAAAAACATTCAGTACTTC
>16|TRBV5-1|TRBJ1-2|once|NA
CASSLVSGGAYYGYTF
TGCGCCAGCAGCTTGGTGTCGGGGGGCGCCTACTATGGCTACACCTTC
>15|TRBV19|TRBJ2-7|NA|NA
CASSKGTPRPYEQYF
TGTGCCAGTAGTAAAGGGACTCCAAGGCCTTACGAGCAGTACTTC
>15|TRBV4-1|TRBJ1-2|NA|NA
CASSQERQAPGGYTF
TGCGCCAGCAGCCAAGAAAGGCAAGCGCCGGGAGGCTACACCTTC